The source of this TCR beta chain is a study of identical twins. TCRdb re-analysed the 5' RACE reads in MiXCR, keeping a single row per CDR3 protein. The repertoire holds hundreds of thousands of distinct CDR3 sequences, with approximately 8.5% as singletons. This CDR3 has 13 amino acids. V lost 5 bases and J lost 2; bases outside the gene matches: 2. Germline values: CDR1 DFQATT, CDR2 SNEGSKA (reference sequence). Separately, the same data were catalogued under a study of yellow fever vaccine responses in identical twins.

V gene TRBV20-1 combines with J gene TRBJ1-3, with 8 bases fitting TRBD1. This clonotype originated in a woman aged 18-35 years in good health. The sequenced material came from memory (CD45RO+) T cells sorted from blood. CDR3: CSAETGAGNTIYF. The CDR3 DNA reads TGCAGTGCTGAGACAGGGGCTGGAAACACCATATATTTT.